This T cell receptor beta chain stems from a study of beta chain features in type 1 diabetes. Study details: Summed over all samples, the examined sorted cells came to 95 million to 120 million.

The isolated RNA, all of it, was reverse transcribed, so expressed TCRB transcripts were what got sequenced. Produced via immunoSEQ multiplex PCR; TCRdb's table is partial and in-frame only. The sample has roughly 140,000 clones; 8.5% to 14% are singletons. This clone has only a few counts. Its target is not known. Germline V gene data show CDR1 as LGHNA and CDR2 as YSLEER. Trimming took 1 base from V and 7 from J, leaving 13 bases between them. The CDR3 is 15 residues long. Post-sort purity exceeded 95% for all sorted populations. Study findings and constraints: Naive, central memory and regulatory TCRB repertoires appeared more similar among patients than healthy donors. Short templates might get an advantage during PCR, and this would be equal in patients and controls.

Input material: central memory CD4+ T cells from blood. This sequence joins TRBV4-3 and TRBJ1-4; TRBD1 might be the D (5 bases). The clonotype originates from a man aged 18 to 29 in good health. Here the CDR3 DNA reads TGCGCCAGCAGCCAAGTGGGCGGGGACCGTGAAAAACTGTTTTTT. Protein product: CASSQVGGDREKLFF.